A selection of T cell receptor beta chains follows, all from one sample in a study of cytomegalovirus exposure and HLA in healthy donors. Produced via immunoSEQ multiplex PCR; TCRdb's table is partial and in-frame only. Of approximately 190,000 clones listed, about 80% are singletons. The specimen sequenced was PBMCs. The receptor source for this set is a man aged 35-49 years in good health and CMV-seropositive. The CDR3 runs from the conserved cysteine through the conserved F or W. The D gene is left open where the match is weak. Where a row states a size, it is once, few, many or the class of an expanded clone; other rows omit it.

size: once; V: TRBV6-1; D: NA; J: TRBJ1-5; CDR3: CASSEGAGRQPQHF; DNA: TGTGCCAGCAGTGAAGGGGCAGGGCGTCAGCCCCAGCATTTT
size: NA; V: TRBV4-1; D: TRBD1; J: TRBJ2-7; CDR3: CASSQGQGFYEQYF; DNA: TGCGCCAGCAGCCAAGGACAGGGGTTCTACGAGCAGTACTTC
size: NA; V: TRBV5-4; D: NA; J: TRBJ1-2; CDR3: CASSSGLDYGYTF; DNA: TGTGCCAGCAGCTCGGGACTGGACTATGGCTACACCTTC
size: NA; V: TRBV9; D: NA; J: TRBJ2-2; CDR3: CASSAAGNTGELFF; DNA: TGTGCCAGCAGCGCGGCAGGGAACACCGGGGAGCTGTTTTTT
size: NA; V: TRBV4-2; D: NA; J: TRBJ2-5; CDR3: CASSQAWARQETQYF; DNA: TGTGCCAGCAGCCAAGCGTGGGCTCGTCAAGAGACCCAGTACTTC
size: NA; V: TRBV9; D: TRBD2; J: TRBJ2-1; CDR3: CASSVAPLAGEGEQFF; DNA: TGTGCCAGCAGCGTAGCTCCTCTAGCGGGAGAAGGTGAGCAGTTCTTC
size: NA; V: TRBV2; D: TRBD2; J: TRBJ2-3; CDR3: CASSFLAGGRTDTQYF; DNA: TGTGCCAGCAGTTTCCTAGCGGGGGGGCGGACAGATACGCAGTATTTT
size: NA; V: TRBV27; D: TRBD1; J: TRBJ2-2; CDR3: CASRSGTGVTGELFF; DNA: TGTGCCAGCAGATCCGGGACAGGGGTCACCGGGGAGCTGTTTTTT
size: NA; V: TRBV5-6; D: NA; J: TRBJ1-5; CDR3: CASSLLSGNNQPQHF; DNA: TGTGCCAGCAGCTTGCTTTCGGGTAACAATCAGCCCCAGCATTTT
size: few; V: TRBV4-1; D: TRBD1; J: TRBJ2-6; CDR3: CASSQDGTDSLTGANVLTF; DNA: TGCGCCAGCAGCCAAGATGGGACAGACTCGCTTACTGGGGCCAACGTCCTGACTTTC
size: once; V: TRBV5-1; D: TRBD1; J: TRBJ2-1; CDR3: CASSLGTGTGVYNEQFF; DNA: TGCGCCAGCAGCTTGGGAACCGGGACAGGGGTTTACAATGAGCAGTTCTTC
size: NA; V: TRBV10-2; D: NA; J: TRBJ1-1; CDR3: CASSDQDSAAFF; DNA: TGCGCCAGCAGTGACCAGGACAGCGCAGCTTTCTTT
size: NA; V: TRBV6-5; D: NA; J: TRBJ2-7; CDR3: CASSYKQGVGYEQYF; DNA: TGTGCCAGCAGCTACAAACAGGGTGTGGGGTACGAGCAGTACTTC
size: NA; V: TRBV18; D: NA; J: TRBJ1-2; CDR3: CASSPGGSEGYTF; DNA: TGTGCCAGCTCACCAGGCGGGTCCGAGGGCTACACCTTC
size: once; V: TRBV6-1; D: NA; J: TRBJ2-7; CDR3: CASTETGPSSYEQYF; DNA: TGTGCCAGCACGGAGACGGGTCCTAGCTCCTACGAGCAGTACTTC
size: NA; V: TRBV18; D: NA; J: TRBJ1-1; CDR3: CASSPQGKGNTEAFF; DNA: TGTGCCAGCTCACCCCAGGGGAAGGGGAACACTGAAGCTTTCTTT
size: few; V: TRBV27; D: NA; J: TRBJ1-4; CDR3: CASSFVVGGVAATNEKLFF; DNA: TGTGCCAGCAGTTTTGTTGTCGGGGGAGTTGCGGCAACTAATGAAAAACTGTTTTTT
size: once; V: TRBV5-1; D: TRBD1; J: TRBJ2-7; CDR3: CASSQGGDRAHEQYF; DNA: TGCGCCAGCAGCCAGGGGGGGGACAGGGCCCACGAGCAGTACTTC
size: NA; V: TRBV6-5; D: TRBD2; J: TRBJ2-7; CDR3: CASRGLAGGEQYF; DNA: TGTGCCAGCAGGGGACTAGCGGGGGGTGAGCAGTACTTC
size: NA; V: TRBV7-9; D: NA; J: TRBJ1-5; CDR3: CASSQTDSSNQPQHF; DNA: TGTGCCAGCAGCCAAACGGACAGCAGCAATCAGCCCCAGCATTTT
size: NA; V: TRBV28; D: TRBD2; J: TRBJ2-3; CDR3: CASSSRTSGRLGTDTQYF; DNA: TGTGCCAGCAGTTCCCGGACTAGCGGGAGGCTTGGCACAGATACGCAGTATTTT
size: NA; V: TRBV6-1; D: NA; J: TRBJ1-6; CDR3: CAAGDTGNSPLHF; DNA: TGTGCCGCCGGGGACACGGGTAATTCACCCCTCCACTTT
size: NA; V: TRBV29-1; D: TRBD1; J: TRBJ2-4; CDR3: CSVVGGTGLAKNIQYF; DNA: TGCAGCGTTGTAGGCGGGACAGGATTAGCCAAAAACATTCAGTACTTC
size: NA; V: TRBV6-5; D: NA; J: TRBJ2-3; CDR3: CASSAGEGADTQYF; DNA: TGTGCCAGCAGTGCGGGGGAGGGGGCAGATACGCAGTATTTT
size: NA; V: TRBV5-4; D: NA; J: TRBJ2-1; CDR3: CASSVVGGRNEQFF; DNA: TGTGCCAGCAGCGTAGTCGGGGGACGCAATGAGCAGTTCTTC
size: NA; V: TRBV9; D: TRBD1; J: TRBJ2-2; CDR3: CASSTRTGRGNTGELFF; DNA: TGTGCCAGCAGCACCCGGACAGGGAGAGGGAACACCGGGGAGCTGTTTTTT
size: few; V: TRBV28; D: NA; J: TRBJ1-1; CDR3: CASSLGAAAFF; DNA: TGTGCCAGCAGTTTAGGGGCGGCCGCTTTCTTT
size: NA; V: TRBV5-1; D: TRBD2; J: TRBJ2-2; CDR3: CASKGLAGGDTGELFF; DNA: TGCGCCAGCAAAGGACTAGCGGGGGGGGACACCGGGGAGCTGTTTTTT
size: few; V: TRBV30; D: TRBD1; J: TRBJ1-4; CDR3: CAWEQGPATNEKLFF; DNA: TGTGCCTGGGAACAGGGGCCAGCAACTAATGAAAAACTGTTTTTT
size: NA; V: TRBV28; D: TRBD1; J: TRBJ2-7; CDR3: CASSPPPGQGRVYEQYF; DNA: TGTGCCAGCAGTCCGCCACCGGGACAGGGTAGAGTCTACGAGCAGTACTTC
size: once; V: TRBV5-1; D: TRBD2; J: TRBJ2-1; CDR3: CASSLAGTSFYNEQFF; DNA: TGCGCCAGCAGCTTGGCCGGGACTAGCTTCTACAATGAGCAGTTCTTC
size: NA; V: TRBV6-6; D: TRBD1; J: TRBJ1-6; CDR3: CASSYGGRGRSPLHF; DNA: TGTGCCAGCAGTTACGGAGGCAGGGGGCGTTCACCCCTCCACTTT
size: NA; V: TRBV7-8; D: NA; J: TRBJ2-6; CDR3: CASRRSGANVLTF; DNA: TGTGCCAGCAGGCGCTCTGGGGCCAACGTCCTGACTTTC
size: NA; V: TRBV2; D: TRBD1; J: TRBJ2-1; CDR3: CASSPGQSSYNEQFF; DNA: TGTGCCAGCAGCCCGGGACAGAGCTCCTACAATGAGCAGTTCTTC
size: once; V: TRBV7-8; D: TRBD1; J: TRBJ2-7; CDR3: CASSLGWTGASYEQYF; DNA: TGTGCCAGCAGCTTAGGGTGGACAGGAGCTTCCTACGAGCAGTACTTC
size: NA; V: TRBV28; D: NA; J: TRBJ1-5; CDR3: CASSSRGNNQPQHF; DNA: TGTGCCAGCAGTTCCCGGGGAAACAATCAGCCCCAGCATTTT
size: few; V: TRBV28; D: TRBD1; J: TRBJ1-1; CDR3: CASSSPPGTGGTNTEAFF; DNA: TGTGCCAGCAGTTCCCCTCCCGGGACAGGGGGCACGAACACTGAAGCTTTCTTT
size: NA; V: TRBV18; D: NA; J: TRBJ2-7; CDR3: CASSPGATYEQYF; DNA: TGTGCCAGCTCACCGGGAGCAACCTACGAGCAGTACTTC
size: few; V: TRBV7-2; D: NA; J: TRBJ2-1; CDR3: CASSLEGQELAGAHNEQFF; DNA: TGTGCCAGCAGCTTAGAGGGACAGGAATTAGCGGGAGCGCACAATGAGCAGTTCTTC
size: NA; V: TRBV5-6; D: TRBD1; J: TRBJ2-7; CDR3: CASSLGQGFEQYF; DNA: TGTGCCAGCAGCTTGGGACAGGGTTTCGAGCAGTACTTC
size: NA; V: TRBV7-9; D: TRBD1; J: TRBJ1-2; CDR3: CASSLGQGANYGYTF; DNA: TGTGCCAGCAGCTTAGGACAGGGGGCTAACTATGGCTACACCTTC
size: NA; V: TRBV28; D: TRBD2; J: TRBJ2-1; CDR3: CASKGPPAGANEQFF; DNA: TGTGCCAGCAAGGGTCCCCCAGCGGGAGCAAATGAGCAGTTCTTC
size: NA; V: TRBV19; D: TRBD1; J: TRBJ2-5; CDR3: CASSPLGQGVETQYF; DNA: TGTGCCAGTAGTCCCTTGGGACAGGGTGTGGAGACCCAGTACTTC
size: NA; V: TRBV29-1; D: TRBD1; J: TRBJ2-3; CDR3: CSVDRGGTDTQYF; DNA: TGCAGCGTGGACAGGGGTGGCACAGATACGCAGTATTTT
size: NA; V: TRBV7-3; D: TRBD2; J: TRBJ2-3; CDR3: CASSLAGGGADTQYF; DNA: TGTGCCAGCAGCTTAGCGGGAGGGGGTGCAGATACGCAGTATTTT
size: NA; V: TRBV7-2; D: TRBD2; J: TRBJ2-3; CDR3: CASSHGLGHTDTQYF; DNA: TGTGCCAGCAGCCACGGACTAGGTCACACAGATACGCAGTATTTT
size: NA; V: TRBV7-9; D: TRBD2; J: TRBJ2-2; CDR3: CASSLLAGGTGELFF; DNA: TGTGCCAGCAGCTTACTAGCGGGGGGCACCGGGGAGCTGTTTTTT
size: NA; V: TRBV5-1; D: TRBD2; J: TRBJ2-7; CDR3: CASSWSSGSGSDEQYF; DNA: TGCGCCAGCAGCTGGAGCTCGGGTAGCGGGAGCGACGAGCAGTACTTC
size: few; V: TRBV19; D: TRBD2; J: TRBJ2-5; CDR3: CASSFGLAGGGGTQYF; DNA: TGTGCCAGTAGTTTTGGACTAGCGGGAGGCGGGGGGACCCAGTACTTC
size: NA; V: TRBV30; D: TRBD2; J: TRBJ2-7; CDR3: CAWVPSGNLYEQYF; DNA: TGTGCCTGGGTTCCTAGCGGGAACCTCTACGAGCAGTACTTC
size: few; V: TRBV5-4; D: NA; J: TRBJ1-1; CDR3: CASSSPQLNTEAFF; DNA: TGTGCCAGCAGCTCCCCCCAATTGAACACTGAAGCTTTCTTT
size: NA; V: TRBV11-3; D: TRBD1; J: TRBJ2-2; CDR3: CASSSRQGRNTGELFF; DNA: TGTGCCAGCAGCTCCCGACAGGGGAGGAACACCGGGGAGCTGTTTTTT
size: NA; V: TRBV6-6; D: NA; J: TRBJ1-4; CDR3: CASSHTGRDEKLFF; DNA: TGTGCCAGCAGTCACACAGGGAGGGATGAAAAACTGTTTTTT
size: NA; V: TRBV10-3; D: TRBD2; J: TRBJ2-2; CDR3: CAISEGGRSNTGELFF; DNA: TGTGCCATCAGTGAAGGCGGGAGGTCGAACACCGGGGAGCTGTTTTTT
size: NA; V: TRBV6-6; D: NA; J: TRBJ2-1; CDR3: CASSRQASYNEQFF; DNA: TGTGCCAGCAGTCGACAGGCGTCCTACAATGAGCAGTTCTTC